Presented here are 10 T cell receptor beta chains from one specimen sequenced in a study of blood T cell repertoires in COVID-19. Measured with immunoSEQ multiplex PCR; TCRdb has only the in-frame clones, and not every one. The table lists about 210,000 clones, roughly four fifths of them singletons. Sequenced: peripheral blood. The receptors here all came from a middle-aged woman with acute or convalescent COVID-19.

V is TRBV30 and J is TRBJ2-7; 15 bases are a match to TRBD2. CDR1 and CDR2 from the germline V gene are GTSNPN and SVGIG (reference sequence). Trimming took 5 bases from V and 9 from J; bases not matched to a gene: 5. The CDR3 loop spans 13 amino acids. The CDR3 spells CAWEGGLAGGQYF. In DNA, the CDR3 is TGTGCCTGGGAGGGGGGACTAGCGGGAGGGCAGTACTTC.

The rearrangement uses TRBV10-3 and TRBJ2-7, with 8 bases aligning to TRBD2. In germline, CDR1 is ENHRY, CDR2 SYGVKD. The junction had 10 bases not matched to a gene; V was cut back by 6 bases and J by 3 bases. This CDR3 contains 15 residues. CDR3 sequence: CAIRPSGSPLYEQYF. In DNA form, the CDR3 reads TGTGCCATCAGGCCCAGCGGGAGTCCTCTCTACGAGCAGTACTTC.

J is TRBJ2-1 and V is TRBV5-1; 8 positions match TRBD2. The CDR3 extends over 16 amino acids. Germline V gives CDR1 SGHRS, CDR2 YFSETQ. V was pared by 4 bases and J by 6 bases, with 12 bases of the junction left unmatched. CDR3 coding DNA: TGCGCCAGCAGCCGACCAACGGGGGGGCAGGGCAATGAGCAGTTCTTC. This codes for CASSRPTGGQGNEQFF.

The V and J genes are TRBV2 and TRBJ1-6, with 8 bases that match TRBD1. The CDR3 runs 15 residues. The J segment lost 4 bases and the V segment lost 4 bases, leaving 3 bases of the junction unmatched. Germline V gene sequence: CDR1 SNHLY, CDR2 FYNNEI. The DNA for the CDR3 is TGTGCCAGCAGTGCGGACAGGGATTATAATTCACCCCTCCACTTT. Translation gives CASSADRDYNSPLHF. The full variable domain, completed using reference TRBV2 and TRBJ1-6, is EPEVTQTPSHQVTQMGQEVILRCVPISNHLYFYWYRQILGQKVEFLVSFYNNEISEKSEIFDDQFSVERPDGSNFTLKIRSTKLEDSAMYFCASSADRDYNSPLHFGNGTRLTVT.

This rearrangement joins TRBV7-9 to TRBJ2-7; D gene unclear. Per germline, CDR1 SEHNR and CDR2 FQNEAQ (reference sequence). V was trimmed by 3 bases and J by 4 bases, leaving 13 bases between them. The CDR3 length is 14 residues. The CDR3 DNA follows: TGTGCCAGCAGCTTGGCCTTACCCGGGTACGAGCAGTACTTC. As protein: CASSLALPGYEQYF.

The genes are TRBV3-1 (or the pseudogene TRBV3-2) and TRBJ2-4; D gene uncertain. Trimming stripped 1 base from V and 1 base from J, with 5 bases between. This CDR3 is built from 14 residues. Germline lookup yields CDR1 LGHDT and CDR2 YNNKEL (reference sequence). The CDR3 loop is CASSQGGAKNIQYF. DNA of the CDR3: TGTGCCAGCAGCCAAGGCGGCGCCAAAAACATTCAGTACTTC.

This chain links TRBV10-3 with TRBJ2-5; 9 bases agree with TRBD1. Germline CDR1 and CDR2: ENHRY and SYGVKD. The ends lost 3 bases at V and 2 bases at J; junction bases unmatched: 4. The CDR3 consists of 15 residues. The CDR3 here is CAISDPGQGQETQYF. In DNA, the CDR3 is TGTGCCATCAGTGATCCGGGACAGGGACAAGAGACCCAGTACTTC.

This clone turned up a few times. The chain uses TRBV7-2 and TRBJ2-3; D is unresolved. The CDR3 covers 16 residues. V shed 1 base and J shed 4 bases, with 15 bases lying between them. CDR1 SGHTA and CDR2 FQGNSA come from the germline V gene. DNA of the CDR3: TGTGCCAGCAGCTTAGGCGGTCGAAGAGAGGCAGATACGCAGTATTTT. Protein: CASSLGGRREADTQYF.

The V call is TRBV5-1, the J call TRBJ2-7; a possible D gene is TRBD1 (6 bases). Germline CDR1 is SGHRS and CDR2 is YFSETQ. V shed 0 bases and J shed 5 bases, with 12 bases lying between them. The CDR3 is made up of 14 amino acids. The CDR3 is CASSLVRGQDEQYF. The DNA of the CDR3 is TGCGCCAGCAGCTTGGTTCGGGGACAAGACGAGCAGTACTTC.

The chain couples TRBV6-5 to TRBJ2-1, with 7 bases matching TRBD2. The ends lost 0 bases at V and 8 bases at J; junction bases unmatched: 7. The germline CDR1 and CDR2 sequences are MNHEY and SVGAGI. The CDR3 runs 15 residues. CDR3 coding DNA: TGTGCCAGCAGTTACTCCGGCGGGAGTTTGGATGAGCAGTTCTTC. Translation gives CASSYSGGSLDEQFF.